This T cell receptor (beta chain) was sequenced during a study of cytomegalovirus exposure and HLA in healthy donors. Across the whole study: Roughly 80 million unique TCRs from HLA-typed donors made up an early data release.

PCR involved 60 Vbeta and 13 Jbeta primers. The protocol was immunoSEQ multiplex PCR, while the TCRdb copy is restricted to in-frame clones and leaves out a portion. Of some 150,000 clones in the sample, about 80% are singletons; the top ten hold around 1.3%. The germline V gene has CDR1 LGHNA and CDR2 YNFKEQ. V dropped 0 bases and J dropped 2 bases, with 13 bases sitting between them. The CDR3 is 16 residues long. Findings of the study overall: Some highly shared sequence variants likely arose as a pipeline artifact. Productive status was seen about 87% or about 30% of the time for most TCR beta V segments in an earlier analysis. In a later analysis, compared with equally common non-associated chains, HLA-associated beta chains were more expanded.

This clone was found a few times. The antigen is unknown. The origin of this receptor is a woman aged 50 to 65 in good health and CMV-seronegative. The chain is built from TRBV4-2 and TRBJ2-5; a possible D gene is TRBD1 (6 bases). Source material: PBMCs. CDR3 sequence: CASSQDPDRLQETQYF. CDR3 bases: TGTGCCAGCAGCCAAGACCCCGACAGGCTTCAAGAGACCCAGTACTTC.